The T cell receptor beta chain under discussion was sequenced for a study of regulatory T cells in long-lasting Graves disease. With iRepertoire HTBI primers and Arm-PCR of CDR3 regions, TCR beta libraries were built. TCRdb recomputed calls from the multiplex PCR reads with MiXCR, one row per CDR3 protein. The sample contains 350,000 to 550,000 distinct CDR3 sequences, 12% to 15% of which appear only once. There are many counts of this clonotype. J was trimmed by 2 bases and V by 6 bases; bases with no gene match: 4. Germline V CDR1 and CDR2: ENHRY, SYGVKD. The CDR3 spans 14 residues. Sample time point: newly diagnosed GD, antithyroid drugs for less than 3 months. With RNA extracted from PBMCs as input, the TCR library was made. The sample was also linked to a second study, of T cells in Graves' hyperthyroidism and ophthalmopathy. This second study says: Initially, a first-round RT-PCR of the TCR CDR3 employed the HTBI primer set.

V gene TRBV10-3 combines with J gene TRBJ2-7; 10 nucleotides align to TRBD2. This specimen was peripheral blood mononuclear cells (PBMCs), taken at new diagnosis, from a patient treated with antithyroid drugs. The clonotype originates from a woman in her 50s with Graves disease. The CDR3 DNA follows: TGTGCCATCAGCGCGAGCGGGAGGGCCTACGAGCAGTACTTC. Translated: CAISASGRAYEQYF.